The next 32 T cell receptor beta chains were all read from a single sample in a study of blood T cell repertoires in COVID-19. The table came from immunoSEQ multiplex PCR; TCRdb's copy has only in-frame clones and leaves some out. The table records some 21,000 clones, over 75% of them present only once. Sequenced sample: peripheral blood. The receptors were gathered from a man aged 50-60 years with active COVID-19.

The gene calls are TRBV4-1 and TRBJ1-1; possible D gene TRBD1, 6 bases. This CDR3 region has 13 residues. Germline V gives CDR1 MGHRA, CDR2 YSYEKL. V lost 4 bases and J 1 base, leaving 7 bases between the germline ends. In DNA, the CDR3 is TGCGCCAGCAGCCGACAGGAGAACACTGAAGCTTTCTTT. This gives the protein CASSRQENTEAFF.

This clone is deemed large. The genes are TRBV29-1 and TRBJ1-2; TRBD1 might be the D (5 bases). V was trimmed by 2 bases and J by 7 bases, leaving 11 bases between them. CDR1 SQVTM and CDR2 ANQGSEA come from the germline V gene. The CDR3 contains 12 residues. Here the CDR3 reads CSVEQGSFGYTF. The CDR3 nucleotides are TGCAGCGTTGAACAGGGCTCCTTTGGCTACACCTTC.

The chain carries TRBV27 and TRBJ2-1; perhaps TRBD2 as D (6 bases). The CDR3 consists of 15 residues. CDR1 and CDR2 (germline): MNHEY, SMNVEV (reference sequence). The V and J ends lost 5 bases and 6 bases respectively, with 17 bases between them. CDR3 residues: CASSHHAGTLNEQFF. In nucleotides, the CDR3 is TGTGCCAGCAGTCACCACGCCGGGACTCTCAATGAGCAGTTCTTC.

The rearrangement joins TRBV2 to TRBJ2-2, with 8 bases aligning to TRBD1. The CDR3 sequence is 15 residues long. V lost 4 bases and J lost 3; bases outside the gene matches: 4. Germline V gene data show CDR1 as SNHLY and CDR2 as FYNNEI. The DNA of the CDR3 is TGTGCCAGCAGTGCCGACAGGGGCGACACCGGGGAGCTGTTTTTT. Protein sequence: CASSADRGDTGELFF.

This rearrangement joins TRBV15 to TRBJ2-4, with a weak D call TRBD1 (6 bases). With 1 base removed from V and 8 bases from J, the gap between germline ends came to 15 bases. The germline gives CDR1 LNHNV, CDR2 YYDKDF (reference sequence). The CDR3 has 15 residues. CDR3 bases: TGTGCCACCAGCAGAGGCGAGGGGTCAGGGGACATTCAGTACTTC. This gives the protein CATSRGEGSGDIQYF.

The chain uses TRBV6-5 and TRBJ2-7, with 8 bases lining up with TRBD1. Germline CDR1 MNHEY, CDR2 SVGAGI. CDR3 length: 15 residues. Unmatched junction bases numbered 11, after V lost 6 bases and J lost 4 bases. CDR3 amino acids: CASSISRDRRYEQYF. CDR3 bases: TGTGCCAGCAGCATCAGCCGGGACAGGCGGTACGAGCAGTACTTC.

In this sample, this clone turned up once. In DNA form, the CDR3 reads TGTGCCAGCAGCAAGTCCGGGACAGGCTACTACAATGAGCAGTTCTTC. Translated: CASSKSGTGYYNEQFF. This chain joins TRBV5-4 and TRBJ2-1, with TRBD1 matching over 8 bases. The CDR3 consists of 16 residues. V trimming: 4 bases; J trimming: 3 bases; junction bases outside the gene matches: 9. CDR1 and CDR2 (germline): SGHNT, YYREEE (reference sequence).

This rearrangement joins TRBV4-1 to TRBJ2-4, with TRBD1 identical over 8 bases. V shed 1 base, J shed 11 bases, and the junction held 4 bases outside the gene matches. The CDR3 has 13 residues. CDR1 and CDR2 from the germline V gene are MGHRA and YSYEKL. The CDR3 region is CASSQVGTGFQYF. Here the CDR3 DNA reads TGCGCCAGCAGCCAAGTCGGGACAGGTTTTCAGTACTTC.

The rearrangement links TRBV30 to TRBJ1-1; D perhaps matches TRBD1 (6 bases). Germline CDR1 reads GTSNPN; CDR2 reads SVGIG (reference sequence). This CDR3 region has 13 residues. V lost 4 bases, J lost 6 bases, and 15 bases lay in between. The CDR3 loop reads CAWNRVRHPEAFF. Here the CDR3 DNA reads TGTGCCTGGAACAGGGTAAGACATCCTGAAGCTTTCTTT.

V is TRBV5-1 and J is TRBJ1-1; D is possibly TRBD1 (5 bases). The CDR3 is 19 amino acids. The V and J ends lost 1 base and 3 bases respectively, with 25 bases between them. Germline values: CDR1 SGHRS, CDR2 YFSETQ. CDR3 sequence: CASSLPLRGRSILYTEAFF. For the CDR3, the DNA is TGCGCCAGCAGCTTGCCCTTAAGGGGCAGGAGTATACTCTACACTGAAGCTTTCTTT.

The genes are TRBV19 and TRBJ1-2; 9 nucleotides align to TRBD1. V was pared by 5 bases and J by 7 bases, with 5 bases of the junction left unmatched. The CDR3 is 13 amino acids. Germline V gene data show CDR1 as LNHDA and CDR2 as SQIVND (reference sequence). Written as DNA, the CDR3 is TGTGCCAGTAGTTCGACAGGGGGTGTTGGCTACACCTTC. Translated: CASSSTGGVGYTF.

This chain uses TRBV5-8 with TRBJ1-4; D unresolved. The CDR3 spans 14 residues. Trimming removed 5 bases at V and 8 bases at J, with 16 bases between. CDR1 and CDR2 (germline): SGHTS, YDEGEE. The CDR3 loop is CASRAPRVWEKLFF. The CDR3 nucleotides are TGTGCCAGCAGGGCACCCCGGGTGTGGGAAAAACTGTTTTTT. Supplemented by reference TRBV5-8 and TRBJ1-4, the full variable domain reads EAGVTQSPTHLIKTRGQQATLRCSPISGHTSVYWYQQALGLGLQFLLWYDEGEERNRGNFPPRFSGRQFPNYSSELNVNALELEDSALYLCASRAPRVWEKLFFGSGTQLSVL.

The chain is built from TRBV7-8 and TRBJ2-1; a possible D gene is TRBD2 (5 bases). The CDR3 is 15 residues long. V was shortened by 5 bases and J by 8 bases, with 19 bases between the two germline ends. Germline V gene sequence: CDR1 SGHVS, CDR2 FQNEAQ. CDR3 in DNA: TGTGCCAGCAGCCACCGGCGGATAGAGGGCCATGAGCAGTTCTTC. This sequence encodes CASSHRRIEGHEQFF.

V usage is TRBV6-1 and J usage is TRBJ2-2; D may be TRBD2 (5 bases). CDR3 size: 15 residues. The V gene lost 0 bases and the J gene lost 5 bases, with 10 bases spanning the gap. Germline loops: CDR1 MNHNS, CDR2 SASEGT. The CDR3 reads CASSEALRGTGELFF. The CDR3 DNA is TGTGCCAGCAGTGAAGCGCTTCGAGGGACCGGGGAGCTGTTTTTT.

The rearrangement joins TRBV2 to TRBJ2-1; 7 positions agree with TRBD1. The CDR3 has 15 amino acids. From germline, CDR1 is SNHLY and CDR2 FYNNEI. Germline trimming cut 2 bases from V and 2 bases from J; bases unmatched to any gene: 3. The CDR3: CASSEWGQTYNEQFF. The CDR3 region has the DNA TGTGCCAGCAGTGAATGGGGACAGACCTACAATGAGCAGTTCTTC.

CDR3 coding DNA: TGCGCCAGCAGCCAAGTTTCAGGGGGCCGGAGCGGGGAGCTGTTTTTT. This translates into CASSQVSGGRSGELFF. The rearrangement links TRBV4-1 to TRBJ2-2, with TRBD1 matching over 8 bases. CDR3 length: 16 amino acids. Trimming removed 1 base from V and 7 bases from J; junction bases left unmatched: 8. The germline V gene encodes CDR1 MGHRA and CDR2 YSYEKL.

This chain joins TRBV7-2 and TRBJ2-7; 7 positions agree with TRBD2. This CDR3 has 12 residues. CDR1 is SGHTA and CDR2 is FQGNSA in the germline V gene. Trimming removed 6 bases from V and 4 bases from J; junction bases left unmatched: 3. The CDR3 DNA reads as TGTGCCAGCAGTCCTAGCGGATACGAGCAGTACTTC. This sequence encodes CASSPSGYEQYF.

By frequency in the sample, this clone is medium-sized (0.01 to 0.1%). CDR3 nucleotides: TGTGCCAGCAGCCTCAGGAACTACGAGCAGTACTTC. Translating gives CASSLRNYEQYF. V usage is TRBV3-1 (or the pseudogene TRBV3-2) and J usage is TRBJ2-7; no definite D call. The V gene lost 4 bases and the J gene lost 3 bases, with 7 bases spanning the gap. The V gene's germline CDR1 is LGHDT and CDR2 YNNKEL (reference sequence). CDR3 length: 12 amino acids.

V and J are TRBV7-9 and TRBJ1-1; the D gene is possibly TRBD1 (6 bases). This CDR3 region has 12 residues. Germline V gene lookup returns CDR1 SEHNR and CDR2 FQNEAQ (reference sequence). Trimming shortened V by 5 bases and J by 5 bases, and 9 bases separated the two germline ends. The CDR3 DNA follows: TGTGCCAGCAGCAACGGACAGACTGAAGCTTTCTTT. Translating it yields CASSNGQTEAFF.

V usage is TRBV19 and J usage is TRBJ1-1, with 7 bases fitting TRBD1. The CDR3 has 16 amino acids. V shed 8 bases and J 3 bases; nucleotides not matched to a gene: 15. The germline V gene encodes CDR1 LNHDA and CDR2 SQIVND (reference sequence). CDR3 region: CASRSPPGGMHTEAFF. Written as DNA, the CDR3 is TGTGCCAGTCGAAGTCCTCCAGGGGGAATGCACACTGAAGCTTTCTTT.

This clone was recorded a few times. The chain uses TRBV4-1 and TRBJ1-1; no reliable D call. The CDR3 length is 12 residues. Trimming took 1 base from V and 7 from J, leaving 7 bases between them. Germline values: CDR1 MGHRA, CDR2 YSYEKL. CDR3: CASSQAEYEAFF. The CDR3 nucleotides are TGCGCCAGCAGCCAAGCGGAGTATGAAGCTTTCTTT.

In its sample, this clone was seen once. The chain has TRBV27 and TRBJ2-3; D gene uncertain. V lost 5 bases and J 3 bases, leaving 6 bases between the germline ends. The CDR3 is made up of 12 amino acids. Per germline, CDR1 MNHEY and CDR2 SMNVEV (reference sequence). CDR3 region: CASSQITDTQYF. The DNA of the CDR3 is TGTGCCAGCAGTCAGATTACAGATACGCAGTATTTT.

The chain combines TRBV27 with TRBJ2-3; 7 nucleotides agree with TRBD1. The CDR3 sequence is 14 residues long. J gave up 6 bases and V 6 bases, and 9 bases lay outside the gene matches. Germline values: CDR1 MNHEY, CDR2 SMNVEV (reference sequence). CDR3 DNA sequence: TGTGCCAGCAGCCGGACAGGACTGTCGGATACGCAGTATTTT. Its protein product is CASSRTGLSDTQYF.

CDR3 region: CSVLENQDSYGYTF. The CDR3, as DNA: TGCAGCGTCCTCGAAAATCAAGACAGTTATGGCTACACCTTC. The J gene is TRBJ1-2, the V gene TRBV29-1, with D tentatively TRBD1 (5 bases). Germline V gives CDR1 SQVTM, CDR2 ANQGSEA. The CDR3 runs to 14 residues. With 6 bases removed from V and 5 bases from J, the gap between germline ends came to 19 bases.

The chain joins TRBV5-4 to TRBJ2-3, with D tentatively TRBD2 (6 bases). This CDR3 has 16 residues. V was cut by 4 bases and J by 4 bases, with 19 bases left in between. Germline V CDR1 and CDR2: SGHNT, YYREEE (reference sequence). As DNA, the CDR3 is TGTGCCAGCAGCCGCGACGGTACCGGGACTCCAGATACGCAGTATTTT. Translation gives CASSRDGTGTPDTQYF.

The chain carries TRBV2 and TRBJ2-3, with TRBD2 identical over 8 bases. Germline V gene sequence: CDR1 SNHLY, CDR2 FYNNEI. There are 15 residues in the CDR3. Unmatched junction bases numbered 8, after V lost 3 bases and J lost 6 bases. The CDR3 loop reads CASSDASGRWDTQYF. The CDR3 DNA reads TGTGCCAGCAGTGATGCTAGCGGGCGATGGGATACGCAGTATTTT.

This clone has a single count. V is TRBV5-1 and J is TRBJ1-5; TRBD1 agrees at 12 bases. Trimming cost V 5 bases and J 4 bases; bases outside gene matches: 10. The CDR3 loop spans 17 amino acids. Germline V gene sequence: CDR1 SGHRS, CDR2 YFSETQ. DNA for the CDR3: TGCGCCAGCAGTCCCGGGACAGGGGGCGGGGGTAATCAGCCCCAGCATTTT. Amino acids: CASSPGTGGGGNQPQHF.

The CDR3 bases are TGTGCCAGCAGTGAAGCGCACATCGGGGGCTACACCTTC. Its translation is CASSEAHIGGYTF. This chain links TRBV2 with TRBJ1-2; unclear D gene. The germline V and J ends were trimmed by 0 bases and 8 bases, with 10 bases remaining between them. CDR3 size: 13 residues. Germline lookup yields CDR1 SNHLY and CDR2 FYNNEI.

Only one count was recorded for this clone. The chain's CDR3 is CASSYSLQLAGGPSDTQYF. The CDR3 DNA reads as TGTGCCAGCAGTTACTCCCTTCAACTAGCGGGGGGGCCTTCTGATACGCAGTATTTT. V is TRBV6-2 or TRBV6-3 and J is TRBJ2-3, with 13 bases aligning to TRBD2. The V and J ends lost 0 bases and 6 bases, in that order; junction bases with no gene match: 12. Germline lookup yields CDR1 MNHEY and CDR2 SVGEGT. CDR3 length: 19 amino acids.

This chain connects TRBV5-4 to TRBJ1-3; 8 bases agree with TRBD1. Looked up from germline, CDR1 is SGHNT and CDR2 is YYREEE (reference sequence). The V gene end was trimmed by 4 bases and the J gene end by 1 base; junction bases not matched to a gene: 7. This CDR3 has 16 residues. This CDR3 is CASSPPGQGSGNTIYF. As DNA, the CDR3 is TGTGCCAGCAGCCCCCCCGGACAGGGTTCTGGAAACACCATATATTTT.

The chain is built from TRBV9 and TRBJ2-7, with a weak D call TRBD1 (6 bases). Per germline, CDR1 SGDLS and CDR2 YYNGEE. Trimming pared 4 bases from V and 0 bases from J, leaving 14 bases between. The CDR3 has 15 residues. Here the CDR3 reads CASSPYPGVSYEQYF. The DNA of the CDR3 is TGTGCCAGCAGCCCCTACCCAGGGGTCTCCTACGAGCAGTACTTC.

The chain employs TRBV11-2 and TRBJ2-1; 10 bases align to TRBD2. The CDR3 contains 16 residues. V gave up 5 bases and J gave up 0 bases; unmatched junction bases: 4. Looked up from germline, CDR1 is SGHAT and CDR2 is FQNNGV. CDR3: CASSLPSGGSYNEQFF. The CDR3 nucleotides are TGTGCCAGCAGCCTTCCTAGCGGGGGCTCCTACAATGAGCAGTTCTTC.